Shown below are 27 T cell receptor beta chains from a single sample sequenced in a study of T cells expressing NK-cell markers. TCRdb reanalyzed the 5' RACE reads and collapses them to one entry per CDR3 protein, without DNA. Its table records fewer than 400,000 distinct CDR3 sequences. Sample: blood T cells: a sorted CD56 or NKG2C T cell subset, CD4+ or CD8+ T cells, or bulk PBMC T cells (not recorded which). These receptor sequences come from a man aged 18 to 69 in good health.

This rearrangement joins TRBV5-1 to TRBJ1-1; the TCRdb call, TRBD1, lacks DNA for checking. Germline V gene lookup returns CDR1 SGHRS and CDR2 YFSETQ. CDR3 size: 17 residues. CDR3 loop: CASRTGQGGIVNTEAFF. The full variable domain, in which reference TRBV5-1 and TRBJ1-1 provide the parts outside the CDR3, is KAGVTQTPRYLIKTRGQQVTLSCSPISGHRSVSWYQQTPGQGLQFLFEYFSETQRNKGNFPGRFSGRQFSNSRSEMNVSTLELGDSALYLCASRTGQGGIVNTEAFFGQGTRLTVV.

This sequence joins TRBV11-2 and TRBJ2-1. The CDR3 loop spans 13 amino acids. CDR1 is SGHAT and CDR2 is FQNNGV in the germline V gene. CDR3 in amino acids: CASSLSGSDEQFF.

The chain joins TRBV12-3 or TRBV12-4 to TRBJ1-1; TCRdb returns TRBD1, unconfirmable since there is no DNA. This CDR3 spans 15 amino acids. CDR3 loop: CASKWGDRLGSEAFF.

The chain links TRBV2 to TRBJ1-1; TCRdb indicates TRBD1, and absent DNA this call remains unverified. Germline CDR1 SNHLY, CDR2 FYNNEI. The CDR3 contains 13 residues. The CDR3: CATTGQVYTEAFF.

V is TRBV30 and J is TRBJ2-3; TCRdb's D gene call, TRBD1, goes unchecked for lack of DNA. Germline V gene data show CDR1 as GTSNPN and CDR2 as SVGIG (reference sequence). The CDR3 extends over 14 amino acids. CDR3 sequence: CAWSVWGPRDTQYF.

CDR3 loop: CASGLRAAHYEQYF. The V and J genes are TRBV6-2 or TRBV6-3 and TRBJ2-7; TCRdb calls TRBD1, which cannot be checked without DNA. Germline CDR1 and CDR2: MNHEY and SVGEGT. This CDR3 region has 14 residues.

The chain uses TRBV7-9 and TRBJ2-7; the TCRdb D gene call, TRBD1, has no DNA to confirm it. Germline V lookup: CDR1 SEHNR, CDR2 FQNEAQ (reference sequence). The CDR3 runs 12 residues. The CDR3 here is CASSSSGTPGYF.

The V call is TRBV12-3 or TRBV12-4, the J call TRBJ1-1; there is no DNA to check the TCRdb D call of TRBD1. The CDR3 has 14 amino acids. The CDR3 loop is CASSSYRGDTEAFF.

The chain carries TRBV7-9 and TRBJ2-3; TCRdb selects TRBD1, and the lack of DNA leaves this call unchecked. The CDR3 spans 14 residues. The germline V gene has CDR1 SEHNR and CDR2 FQNEAQ (reference sequence). The CDR3 is CASSPGTSADTQYF.

The rearrangement uses TRBV19 and TRBJ2-7; checking the TCRdb D call of TRBD1 is not possible without DNA. Germline CDR1 LNHDA, CDR2 SQIVND (reference sequence). The CDR3 is 15 amino acids. This CDR3 reads CASSQQGSPLYEQYF.

The chain recombines TRBV6-1 with TRBJ1-2; the TCRdb call, TRBD1, lacks DNA for checking. Germline CDR1 is MNHNS and CDR2 is SASEGT. The CDR3 spans 13 residues. The chain's CDR3 is CASSRQGRRGYTF.

The chain's CDR3 is CASSQRPGLAGGPNTGELFF. The gene calls are TRBV27 and TRBJ2-2; TCRdb names TRBD2, which stays unverified in the absence of DNA. This CDR3 contains 20 residues. Per the germline V gene, CDR1 is MNHEY and CDR2 is SMNVEV (reference sequence).

The chain combines TRBV10-3 with TRBJ2-1; TCRdb returns TRBD2, unconfirmable since there is no DNA. The CDR3 totals 14 residues. Germline V gives CDR1 ENHRY, CDR2 SYGVKD. The CDR3 here is CAISGAGGYNEQFF.

The chain carries TRBV28 and TRBJ1-5; the TCRdb D gene call, TRBD1, has no DNA to confirm it. CDR1 is MDHEN and CDR2 is SYDVKM in the germline V gene. The CDR3 is made up of 16 amino acids. The CDR3 protein is CASTPAWQGASQPQHF.

The chain joins TRBV5-1 to TRBJ1-6. The length of the CDR3 is 18 residues. Germline assignment: CDR1 SGHRS and CDR2 YFSETQ. CDR3 region: CASSLVVLGADGGSPLHF.

The chain carries TRBV12-3 or TRBV12-4 and TRBJ2-3; TCRdb's D gene call, TRBD2, goes unchecked for lack of DNA. This CDR3 has 17 residues. The CDR3 region is CASSFGTSGEGTDTQYF.

The chain combines TRBV12-3 or TRBV12-4 with TRBJ1-1. There are 12 residues in the CDR3. CDR3 region: CASRSRAAEAFF.

The CDR3 sequence: CASSVAGGNQPQHF. The chain couples TRBV9 to TRBJ1-5. The CDR3 is 14 amino acids. The germline gives CDR1 SGDLS, CDR2 YYNGEE.

The chain couples TRBV5-1 to TRBJ1-1; the D gene TCRdb calls, TRBD1, cannot be checked with no DNA. Germline CDR1 is SGHRS and CDR2 is YFSETQ. The length of the CDR3 is 15 residues. CDR3 sequence reads: CASSPWTGGGTEAFF.

This chain joins TRBV11-2 and TRBJ1-1; the TCRdb D gene call, TRBD1, has no DNA to confirm it. From germline, CDR1 is SGHAT and CDR2 FQNNGV. There are 15 residues in the CDR3. The CDR3: CASSLSPGTNTEAFF. Full variable domain (rest looked up from reference TRBV11-2 and TRBJ1-1): EAGVAQSPRYKIIEKRQSVAFWCNPISGHATLYWYQQILGQGPKLLIQFQNNGVVDDSQLPKDRFSAERLKGVDSTLKIQPAKLEDSAVYLCASSLSPGTNTEAFFGQGTRLTVV.

The rearrangement links TRBV5-5 to TRBJ1-2. The CDR3 sequence is 17 residues long. Germline V lookup: CDR1 SGHKS, CDR2 YYEKEE (reference sequence). CDR3 residues: CASSLWRAERHHYGYTF.

The rearrangement uses TRBV4-1 and TRBJ2-3; TCRdb's D call of TRBD2 is untestable without DNA. The CDR3 consists of 19 residues. Germline V gives CDR1 MGHRA, CDR2 YSYEKL. The CDR3 protein is CASSQGQHGGAQAPDTQYF.

The chain combines TRBV2 with TRBJ2-1; there is no DNA to check the TCRdb D call of TRBD2. Germline CDR1 is SNHLY and CDR2 is FYNNEI. CDR3 length equals 19 residues. This CDR3 is CASSDYIGRGGGSYNEQFF.

The chain joins TRBV6-5 to TRBJ2-7. Per germline, CDR1 MNHEY and CDR2 SVGAGI. The CDR3 contains 14 residues. The chain's CDR3 is CASSYQHTTYEQYF.

This sequence joins TRBV20-1 and TRBJ1-5; the D gene TCRdb calls, TRBD1, cannot be checked with no DNA. The CDR3 has 13 residues. The germline gives CDR1 DFQATT, CDR2 SNEGSKA (reference sequence). This chain's CDR3 is CSARKDRGQPQHF.

The chain employs TRBV4-2 and TRBJ1-5; the TRBD1 assignment by TCRdb is unverifiable without DNA. CDR1 LGHNA and CDR2 YNFKEQ come from the germline V gene. The length of the CDR3 is 17 residues. The CDR3 protein is CASSQDVGGSSNQPQHF.

The chain carries TRBV6-1 and TRBJ2-2; TCRdb gives TRBD2 as the D gene, but with no DNA this cannot be confirmed. Germline-derived CDR1 and CDR2 are MNHNS and SASEGT. The CDR3 covers 17 residues. CDR3 sequence: CASSQTSGALNTGELFF.